These T cell receptor beta chains were read from a single sample in a study of early T cells in non-severe SARS-CoV-2 infection. From the 5' RACE reads, TCRdb called clonotypes with MiXCR, one entry per CDR3 protein. Of tens of thousands of distinct CDR3 sequences in the sample, 5% were seen once. The sequenced sample consisted of whole blood. The receptors shown here come from an adult who was a healthcare worker with PCR-confirmed SARS-CoV-2 infection or an uninfected control (not recorded which). CDR3s include the opening cysteine and the closing phenylalanine or tryptophan. The D gene is left open where the match is weak. Clone size is given for some rows only: seen once, a few or many times, or a class if the clone is expanded.

.,TRBV29-1,TRBJ1-1,many,CSADTTGNTEAFF,TGCAGCGCCGATACGACAGGGAACACTGAAGCTTTCTTT
.,TRBV7-9,TRBJ1-1,many,CASSLGQIFTEAFF,TGTGCCAGCAGCTTAGGACAGATCTTCACTGAAGCTTTCTTT
.,TRBV3-1,TRBJ2-1,many,CASSPRQYNEQFF,TGTGCCAGCAGCCCCCGACAGTACAATGAGCAGTTCTTC
TRBD1,TRBV6-6,TRBJ2-7,.,CASSTPGQVAYEQYF,TGTGCCAGCAGTACACCGGGACAGGTGGCCTACGAGCAGTACTTC
TRBD1,TRBV7-6,TRBJ2-7,.,CASSSDRGAGSRRAYEQYF,TGTGCCAGCAGCTCAGACAGGGGCGCGGGATCCCGGAGGGCCTACGAGCAGTACTTC
.,TRBV11-2,TRBJ2-7,many,CASSLAASTVYEQYF,TGTGCCAGCAGCTTAGCCGCCTCGACCGTCTACGAGCAGTACTTC
TRBD1,TRBV27,TRBJ2-7,few,CASSLRQGYEQYF,TGTGCCAGCAGTTTGCGACAGGGTTACGAGCAGTACTTC
TRBD2,TRBV20-1,TRBJ2-7,many,CSASQRGLTYEQYF,TGCAGTGCTAGCCAGCGGGGGTTAACCTACGAGCAGTACTTC
TRBD1,TRBV5-1,TRBJ1-2,few,CASSGGQVNYGYTF,TGCGCCAGCAGCGGGGGACAGGTTAACTATGGCTACACCTTC
.,TRBV5-5,TRBJ2-2,few,CASSFSGELFF,TGTGCCAGCAGCTTCTCCGGGGAGCTGTTTTTT
.,TRBV27,TRBJ1-5,.,CASSLGAGMRQPQHF,TGTGCCAGCAGTTTAGGGGCAGGGATGAGGCAGCCCCAGCATTTT
.,TRBV19,TRBJ1-5,many,CASSGSAGVGNQPQHF,TGTGCCAGTAGTGGTTCGGCAGGGGTTGGCAATCAGCCCCAGCATTTT
.,TRBV6-5,TRBJ2-7,many,CASTSGRSSYEQYF,TGTGCCAGCACCTCGGGACGAAGCTCCTACGAGCAGTACTTC
.,TRBV10-1,TRBJ1-6,many,CASRAGTPNSPLHF,TGCGCCAGCAGGGCCGGGACACCTAATTCACCCCTCCACTTT
.,TRBV4-1,TRBJ1-5,few,CASRLGAGDSNQPQHF,TGCGCCAGCAGACTCGGGGCGGGGGACAGCAATCAGCCCCAGCATTTT
TRBD1,TRBV6-6,TRBJ1-1,many,CASSESTGRAFF,TGTGCCAGCAGTGAATCGACAGGGAGAGCTTTCTTT
TRBD1,TRBV4-1,TRBJ1-3,many,CASSQPGTAGNTIYF,TGCGCCAGCAGCCAACCAGGGACAGCTGGAAACACCATATATTTT
TRBD1,TRBV7-2,TRBJ2-7,few,CASSLAGTGLYEQYF,TGTGCCAGCAGCTTAGCCGGGACAGGACTCTACGAGCAGTACTTC
TRBD1,TRBV14,TRBJ1-6,.,CASSQVRGQGRSPLHF,TGTGCCAGCAGCCAAGTAAGGGGACAGGGGCGGTCACCCCTCCACTTT
.,TRBV12-3/TRBV12-4,TRBJ2-3,many,CASSSDTTDTQYF,TGTGCCAGCAGTTCGGATACCACAGATACGCAGTATTTT
TRBD2,TRBV11-3,TRBJ2-3,.,CASSLTSGGARTDTQYF,TGTGCCAGCAGCTTGACTAGCGGGGGGGCAAGAACAGATACGCAGTATTTT
.,TRBV5-5,TRBJ1-1,many,CASSLVPDAFF,TGTGCCAGCAGCTTGGTCCCGGACGCTTTCTTT
.,TRBV6-2/TRBV6-3,TRBJ2-7,many,CASSRTRRGTGEQYF,TGTGCCAGCAGTCGGACACGTCGGGGGACGGGCGAGCAGTACTTC